The rows below give T cell receptor beta chains drawn from one sample of a study of cytomegalovirus exposure and HLA in healthy donors. The data were produced by immunoSEQ multiplex PCR, yet TCRdb's version contains in-frame clones alone and is incomplete. This table holds fewer than 150,000 clones, around 90% found once. The specimen sequenced was PBMCs. The receptors derive from a woman aged 18-29 years in good health and CMV-seropositive. CDR3s include the opening cysteine and the closing phenylalanine or tryptophan. The D gene is left open where the match is weak. Size is stated for part of the rows, as once, few or many counts, or as a class when the clone is expanded.

>TRBV5-1|TRBD2|TRBJ2-7|few
TGCGCCAGCAGCTGGACTAGCGGCTCCTACGAGCAGTACTTC
CASSWTSGSYEQYF
>TRBV27|NA|TRBJ2-7|NA
TGTGCCAGCAGTTTATCGATCGCAGAACCATACGAGCAGTACTTC
CASSLSIAEPYEQYF
>TRBV30|TRBD1|TRBJ2-5|NA
TGTGCCTGGAGTGTAATGTGGGGGACAGGGGGCGCAAAGACCCAGTACTTC
CAWSVMWGTGGAKTQYF
>TRBV10-3|TRBD1|TRBJ2-7|NA
TGTGCCACCTCACTTCCTCCGGACAGGTCATCCTACGAGCAGTACTTC
CATSLPPDRSSYEQYF
>TRBV11-2|NA|TRBJ2-5|NA
TGTGCCAGCAGCCCCGGGTCCCAAGAGACCCAGTACTTC
CASSPGSQETQYF
>TRBV27|NA|TRBJ1-2|NA
TGTGCCAGCAGTTCTACAGGGCCCTGGGATGGCTACACCTTC
CASSSTGPWDGYTF
>TRBV9|TRBD1|TRBJ1-1|NA
TGTGCCAGCAGCTGGGGACAGTTGACTGAAGCTTTCTTT
CASSWGQLTEAFF
>TRBV7-3|NA|TRBJ2-3|NA
TGTGCCAGCAGCTTATCACTAAGAAGCACAGATACGCAGTATTTT
CASSLSLRSTDTQYF
>TRBV21-1|NA|TRBJ2-7|NA
TGTGCCAGCAGCAGCGGGTCCTCCTACGAGCAGTACTTC
CASSSGSSYEQYF
>TRBV4-1|TRBD2|TRBJ2-1|NA
TGCGCCAGCAGCCAACGGGGGGACCAGTACAATGAGCAGTTCTTC
CASSQRGDQYNEQFF
>TRBV7-2|NA|TRBJ2-7|once
TGTGCCAGCAGCTTAAGGGGAACTCGGGACGAGCAGTACTTC
CASSLRGTRDEQYF
>TRBV4-1|TRBD2|TRBJ2-1|NA
TGCGCCAGCAGCCGACAGTGGACTAGCGGGAGTAGTTCCTACAATGAGCAGTTCTTC
CASSRQWTSGSSSYNEQFF
>TRBV6-1|NA|TRBJ1-6|NA
TGTGCCACCTCCCAGGTGAGGGTAGGTTCACCCCTCCACTTT
CATSQVRVGSPLHF
>TRBV28|NA|TRBJ1-1|NA
TGTGCCAGCAGTTTCCCCAGGAACACTGAAGCTTTCTTT
CASSFPRNTEAFF
>TRBV6-5|NA|TRBJ1-2|NA
TGTGCCAGCAGTTCAATTACAGGATATGGCTACACCTTC
CASSSITGYGYTF
>TRBV19|TRBD1|TRBJ1-5|NA
TGTGCCAGTAGTATAGCGGACAGGGCTCGCAATCAGCCCCAGCATTTT
CASSIADRARNQPQHF